This T cell receptor beta chain was obtained from a study of patients and donors after allogeneic stem cell transplantation. The CDR3 length is 14 residues. Germline V gene sequence: CDR1 SGHRS, CDR2 YFSETQ. Trimming shortened V by 5 bases and J by 0 bases, and 9 bases separated the two germline ends. This clonotype was counted between two and nine times. TCRdb called the RT-PCR reads again in MiXCR, with one record for every CDR3 protein. The table records about 960,000 distinct CDR3 sequences, around 17% of them present only once. Sequencing input: blood, either unsorted or a sorted T cell fraction (not recorded which). The V and J genes are TRBV5-1 and TRBJ1-3; D gene unclear. This sequence was found in a human donor who was either an allogeneic HSCT recipient or a stem cell or donor lymphocyte infusion donor (not recorded which). It is not recorded whose cells these are; they may come from a transplant donor. The CDR3 sequence: CASRGTNSGNTIYF. CDR3 sequence (DNA): TGCGCCAGCAGGGGAACCAACTCTGGAAACACCATATATTTT. Supplemented by reference TRBV5-1 and TRBJ1-3, the full variable domain reads KAGVTQTPRYLIKTRGQQVTLSCSPISGHRSVSWYQQTPGQGLQFLFEYFSETQRNKGNFPGRFSGRQFSNSRSEMNVSTLELGDSALYLCASRGTNSGNTIYFGEGSWLTVV.